The 15 T cell receptor beta chains below come from one sample, sequenced in a study of shared clonotypes between healthy human individuals. Repertoires were generated with immunoSEQ multiplex PCR, while TCRdb's copy carries only in-frame clones and drops some. The table has about a million clones, about 70% seen once. The specimen sequenced was memory CD4+ T cells sorted from blood. Subset noted: CD45RA-negative fraction. Every receptor here comes from a man aged 18 to 29 in good health.

This clone was observed a few times. This sequence joins TRBV7-2 and TRBJ2-7; unclear D gene. The CDR3 sequence is 13 residues long. V was pared by 1 base and J by 7 bases, with 11 bases between. The germline gives CDR1 SGHTA, CDR2 FQGNSA. The CDR3 region has the DNA TGTGCCAGCAGCTTAGGGCAGACTCCTGAGCAGTACTTC. Amino acids: CASSLGQTPEQYF.

This clone has a count of ten or more. Other DNA sequences in the same sample also yield this CDR3. The chain couples TRBV19 to TRBJ1-1; 8 bases agree with TRBD1. The CDR3 extends over 14 amino acids. The junction had 9 bases not matched to a gene; V was cut back by 8 bases and J by 4 bases. From germline, CDR1 is LNHDA and CDR2 SQIVND (reference sequence). CDR3 in amino acids: CASWGVTGGTEAFF. The CDR3 DNA follows: TGTGCCAGTTGGGGGGTAACAGGGGGCACTGAAGCTTTCTTT. The whole variable domain, remainder taken from reference TRBV19 and TRBJ1-1, is DGGITQSPKYLFRKEGQNVTLSCEQNLNHDAMYWYRQDPGQGLRLIYYSQIVNDFQKGDIAEGYSVSREKKESFPLTVTSAQKNPTAFYLCASWGVTGGTEAFFGQGTRLTVV.

This clone was counted between two and nine times. V is TRBV6-1 and J is TRBJ2-5; D gene uncertain. Trimming pared 0 bases from V and 9 bases from J, leaving 5 bases between. The CDR3 covers 11 residues. Germline V lookup: CDR1 MNHNS, CDR2 SASEGT. The CDR3 nucleotides are TGTGCCAGCAGTGAAGCGAGTGCCCAGTACTTC. Its protein product is CASSEASAQYF.

The chain links TRBV2 to TRBJ1-6; 8 positions match TRBD1. V gave up 11 bases and J gave up 7 bases; unmatched junction bases: 10. Germline-derived CDR1 and CDR2 are SNHLY and FYNNEI. The CDR3 runs to 14 residues. This CDR3 reads CAGRRTGRNSPLHF. The CDR3 DNA reads TGTGCCGGACGACGGACAGGGCGGAATTCACCCCTCCACTTT.

The chain links TRBV5-4 to TRBJ2-6, with unresolved D. This CDR3 has 13 residues. CDR1 SGHNT and CDR2 YYREEE come from the germline V gene (reference sequence). V lost 2 bases to trimming and J lost 8 bases, with 8 bases between them. CDR3 sequence: CASSLWEPNVLTF. In nucleotides, the CDR3 is TGTGCCAGCAGCTTATGGGAACCCAACGTCCTGACTTTC.

This clone was counted a single time. Other DNA sequences in the sample encode the same CDR3. This chain joins TRBV5-1 and TRBJ2-1; no reliable D call. V was trimmed by 0 bases and J by 4 bases, leaving 5 bases between them. The CDR3 spans 13 residues. CDR1 and CDR2 from the germline V gene are SGHRS and YFSETQ. The CDR3 sequence is CASSLGDYNEQFF. In DNA, the CDR3 is TGCGCCAGCAGCTTGGGTGATTACAATGAGCAGTTCTTC.

The chain has TRBV5-5 and TRBJ1-6; 7 nucleotides match TRBD1. CDR1 SGHKS and CDR2 YYEKEE come from the germline V gene (reference sequence). This CDR3 has 16 amino acids. The V gene end was trimmed by 4 bases and the J gene end by 6 bases; junction bases not matched to a gene: 10. CDR3 sequence: CASSPFAGTANSPLHF. In DNA, the CDR3 is TGTGCCAGCAGCCCTTTTGCCGGGACAGCTAATTCACCCCTCCACTTT.

V is TRBV5-4 and J is TRBJ1-1, with a weak D call TRBD1 (6 bases). V was pared by 3 bases and J by 1 base, with 10 bases between. Germline CDR1 SGHNT, CDR2 YYREEE (reference sequence). This CDR3 spans 14 amino acids. The chain's CDR3 is CASSSRDKNTEAFF. The CDR3 DNA is TGTGCCAGCAGCTCCCGGGACAAGAACACTGAAGCTTTCTTT.

The rearrangement joins TRBV2 to TRBJ1-2, with 9 bases fitting TRBD1. The CDR3 has 15 amino acids. V shed 2 bases and J 2 bases; nucleotides not matched to a gene: 3. Germline V lookup: CDR1 SNHLY, CDR2 FYNNEI. CDR3 nucleotide sequence: TGTGCCAGCAGTGAAACAGGGGGCGGAAACTATGGCTACACCTTC. This encodes CASSETGGGNYGYTF.

This chain joins TRBV29-1 and TRBJ1-5; the D is unclear. The CDR3 extends over 15 amino acids. Trimming took 4 bases from V and 0 from J, leaving 13 bases between them. Germline V gene lookup returns CDR1 SQVTM and CDR2 ANQGSEA. The CDR3 sequence: CSVGKGLYSNQPQHF. CDR3 DNA sequence: TGCAGCGTTGGCAAGGGCCTCTATAGCAATCAGCCCCAGCATTTT.

The gene calls are TRBV7-2 and TRBJ2-7; 7 bases map to TRBD2. CDR3 length equals 13 residues. V shed 6 bases, J shed 4 bases, and the junction held 6 bases outside the gene matches. Germline CDR1 is SGHTA and CDR2 is FQGNSA. CDR3 loop: CASRDRGDYEQYF. Written as DNA, the CDR3 is TGTGCCAGCAGAGACCGGGGGGATTACGAGCAGTACTTC.

Details on this clone: Other DNA sequences in the same sample also yield this CDR3. The J gene is TRBJ2-7, the V gene TRBV5-1; D call uncertain. With 0 bases removed from V and 2 bases from J, the gap between germline ends came to 9 bases. From germline, CDR1 is SGHRS and CDR2 YFSETQ. The CDR3 extends over 14 amino acids. The CDR3 sequence: CASSLEGPTYEQYF. The CDR3 nucleotides read TGCGCCAGCAGCTTGGAGGGCCCCACCTACGAGCAGTACTTC.

The chain combines TRBV10-1 with TRBJ1-4, with D unclear. This CDR3 is 17 amino acids long. V was clipped by 0 bases and J by 3 bases, with 14 bases between them. Germline loops: CDR1 WNHNN, CDR2 SYGVQD (reference sequence). CDR3 residues: CASSESEWAGANEKLFF. Here the CDR3 DNA reads TGCGCCAGCAGTGAGTCAGAGTGGGCCGGTGCTAATGAAAAACTGTTTTTT.

This chain connects TRBV11-2 to TRBJ2-1; D unclear. Germline lookup yields CDR1 SGHAT and CDR2 FQNNGV. There are 14 residues in the CDR3. The V and J ends lost 7 bases and 1 base respectively, with 11 bases between them. CDR3 loop: CASTQMGSYNEQFF. The CDR3, as DNA: TGTGCCAGCACCCAAATGGGTTCCTACAATGAGCAGTTCTTC.

The rearrangement links TRBV9 to TRBJ1-1; maybe TRBD1 (5 bases). Trimming cost V 0 bases and J 4 bases, with 10 bases left between them. Germline V gives CDR1 SGDLS, CDR2 YYNGEE. The CDR3 contains 14 residues. The CDR3 region has the DNA TGTGCCAGCAGCGTAGAGACGGGGGGCACTGAAGCTTTCTTT. Protein sequence: CASSVETGGTEAFF.